This T cell receptor (beta chain) appears in the sequencing data of a study of cytomegalovirus exposure and HLA in healthy donors. Note on this clone: The antigen remains undetermined.

Per germline, CDR1 SGDLS and CDR2 YYNGEE. Trimming removed 0 bases from V and 2 bases from J; junction bases left unmatched: 2. The CDR3 consists of 15 residues. Assay: immunoSEQ multiplex PCR; the TCRdb copy retains only in-frame clones and omits some. The sample lists roughly 90,000 clones, about 93% seen once, with 1.1% in the top ten. Study-wide points: In a later analysis, first-cohort TCR clusters were found to tend to co-occur in the 120 or so validation repertoires. High sensitivity and specificity were reportedly achieved when the classifier diagnosed cytomegalovirus status. The majority of TCR sequences were rare, yet some public TCRs appeared in many donors.

The chain joins TRBV9 to TRBJ2-1, with 7 bases aligning to TRBD2. Sequencing input: PBMCs. This TCR was sampled from a woman younger than 45 in good health and CMV-seropositive. The CDR3: CASSVGEGTYNEQFF. DNA for the CDR3: TGTGCCAGCAGCGTAGGGGAGGGGACCTACAATGAGCAGTTCTTC.